Listed below are T cell receptor beta chains from one sample, sequenced in a study of T cells in Graves' hyperthyroidism and ophthalmopathy. Via MiXCR, TCRdb re-called the multiplex PCR reads, giving one row per CDR3 protein. The sample contains 250,000 to 300,000 distinct CDR3 sequences, around 15% of which appear only once. The specimen sequenced was blood. These receptors were obtained from a woman between 50 and 59 years old with Graves' hyperthyroidism that later progressed to Graves' ophthalmopathy. Both conserved end residues are part of each CDR3. D genes are given only for firm matches. Clone size, where shown, is once, few, many, or a class for clones that have expanded.

TRBJ2-3,TRBV9,TRBD2,few,TGTGCCAGCAGCGTGTTTAGCGGGAGTTCCCCAGATACGCAGTATTTT,CASSVFSGSSPDTQYF
TRBJ2-3,TRBV7-9,TRBD2,many,TGTGCCAGCAGCCCCGGGGGGGGCACAGATACGCAGTATTTT,CASSPGGGTDTQYF
TRBJ2-3,TRBV7-9,-,many,TGTGCCAGCAGCTTTTTCCAGGGCGAAGATACGCAGTATTTT,CASSFFQGEDTQYF
TRBJ2-1,TRBV9,TRBD2,few,TGTGCCAGCAGCCCGACTAGCGGGAGCCAATACAATGAGCAGTTCTTC,CASSPTSGSQYNEQFF
TRBJ2-3,TRBV20-1,TRBD1,-,TGCAGTGTCGGAGGACAGGGGATGGGGGCAGATACGCAGTATTTT,CSVGGQGMGADTQYF
TRBJ2-2,TRBV7-8,-,many,TGTGCCAGCAGCTTAGCTGAGGGGGGCACCGGGGAGCTGTTTTTT,CASSLAEGGTGELFF
TRBJ2-2,TRBV9,-,few,TGTGCCAGCAGCGTTAGTTACACCGGGGAGCTGTTTTTT,CASSVSYTGELFF
TRBJ1-5,TRBV15,-,many,TGTGCCACCAGCAGTTTCGACAGAGGGGGTCAGCCCCAGCATTTT,CATSSFDRGGQPQHF
TRBJ2-1,TRBV27,TRBD1,many,TGTGCCAGCAGTACCCGGGACAGGGGAAATGAGCAGTTCTTC,CASSTRDRGNEQFF
TRBJ1-1,TRBV14,-,-,TGTGCCAGCAGCCTCCGGACAACAACTGAAGCTTTCTTT,CASSLRTTTEAFF
TRBJ2-1,TRBV20-1,-,many,TGCAGTGCTTGGGGTCGGACTACCTCCTACAATGAGCAGTTCTTC,CSAWGRTTSYNEQFF
TRBJ2-7,TRBV15,TRBD1,few,TGTGCCACCAGCAGAGGACAGGGGGCGGTCTACGAGCAGTACTTC,CATSRGQGAVYEQYF
TRBJ2-6,TRBV6-7,TRBD1,-,TGTGCCAGCAGAGCCGGGACAGCCTTGGGGTCTGGGGCCAACGTCCTGACTTTC,CASRAGTALGSGANVLTF
TRBJ2-1,TRBV30,TRBD2,many,TGTGCCTGGACCGGGGGGGCTAGCTATGAGCAGTTCTTC,CAWTGGASYEQFF
TRBJ1-1,TRBV20-1,-,-,TGCAGTGCTAGAGTACCCATGAACACTGAAGCTTTCTTT,CSARVPMNTEAFF
TRBJ2-7,TRBV13,TRBD2,-,TGTGCCAGCAGCCCAAGGACTAGCGGGAGGGTGTACGAGCAGTACTTC,CASSPRTSGRVYEQYF
TRBJ2-1,TRBV5-1,-,many,TGCGCCAGCAGCTTGGCTGCGAATGAGCAGTTCTTC,CASSLAANEQFF
TRBJ2-7,TRBV3-1,TRBD2,-,TGTGCCAGCAGCGACTCGACTAGCGGGGGAGGCGATCAGTACTTC,CASSDSTSGGGDQYF
TRBJ2-7,TRBV18,TRBD1,many,TGTGCCAGCTCCAACAGACAGGGTGACTACGAGCAGTACTTC,CASSNRQGDYEQYF
TRBJ1-1,TRBV6-1,-,-,TGTGCCAGCAGTGTGGGTTCCGGGTGGGTGGCTGAAGCTTTCTTT,CASSVGSGWVAEAFF
TRBJ2-7,TRBV11-2,-,many,TGTGCCAGCAGCTGGGACGGGACCTACGAGCAGTACTTC,CASSWDGTYEQYF
TRBJ1-2,TRBV10-3,-,many,TGTGCCATCAGTGAGTCGATGCCAGGGCAGGGCTATGGCTACACCTTC,CAISESMPGQGYGYTF
TRBJ1-1,TRBV20-1,TRBD1,many,TGCAGTGCTAGACCCCCGGGACAGGGTTTCGATGGCCGCATGAACACTGAAGCTTTCTTT,CSARPPGQGFDGRMNTEAFF
TRBJ2-1,TRBV27,-,many,TGTGCCAGGCTGATGTTAGAGGGGGGCAATGAGCAGTTCTTC,CARLMLEGGNEQFF
TRBJ1-4,TRBV6-9,-,-,TGTGCCAGCAGTTACACTAAATCGGCAACTAATGAAAAACTGTTTTTT,CASSYTKSATNEKLFF
TRBJ1-1,TRBV28,-,many,TGTGCCAGCAGTCCCCTGATGAGGACTGAAGCTTTCTTT,CASSPLMRTEAFF
TRBJ2-3,TRBV27,TRBD2,many,TGTGCCAGCAGTCCTCGGGACTATCTTTCCACAGATACGCAGTATTTT,CASSPRDYLSTDTQYF
TRBJ1-5,TRBV15,-,-,TGTGCCACCAGCAGAGGCGGTTTTATAGGACAAATCAATCAGCCCCAGCATTTT,CATSRGGFIGQINQPQHF
TRBJ2-5,TRBV25-1,TRBD2,-,TGTGCCAGCAGACTAGCGGGAGCGGAGACCCAGTACTTC,CASRLAGAETQYF
TRBJ2-7,TRBV28,TRBD2,many,TGTGCCAGCAGTTTACAAAGCGGGAGGAACTACGAGCAGTACTTC,CASSLQSGRNYEQYF
TRBJ1-1,TRBV20-1,-,few,TGCAGTGCTATCCCCGACCCCGCGAGCACTGAAGCTTTCTTT,CSAIPDPASTEAFF
TRBJ1-1,TRBV2,-,many,TGTGCCAGCAGTGAACAGGAGGCTGAAGCTTTCTTT,CASSEQEAEAFF
TRBJ1-4,TRBV18,-,many,TGTGCCAGCTCACCAGGGGTTGGCGAAAAACTGTTTTTT,CASSPGVGEKLFF
TRBJ1-1,TRBV5-1,TRBD1,many,TGCGCCAGCAGATCCTCCGGGACAGGGGTGATAGCTTTCTTT,CASRSSGTGVIAFF
TRBJ2-7,TRBV20-1,TRBD2,-,TGCAGTGCTAGAGTACTAGCGGGAGTCGCTGGTGAGCAGTACTTC,CSARVLAGVAGEQYF
TRBJ1-1,TRBV19,-,many,TGTGCCAGTAGTATGGGCAGACTGAACACTGAAGCTTTCTTT,CASSMGRLNTEAFF
TRBJ1-2,TRBV18,-,many,TGTGCCAGCTCATTACAACCGGGACAATCGGAGGGCTACACCTTC,CASSLQPGQSEGYTF
TRBJ2-5,TRBV3-1,TRBD2,many,TGTGCCAGCAGCCAATCACTAGCGCGGGAGACCCAGTACTTC,CASSQSLARETQYF
TRBJ2-2,TRBV6-2/TRBV6-3,-,many,TGTGCCAGCAGTTACATCAGGCCCGGGGAGCTGTTTTTT,CASSYIRPGELFF
TRBJ2-1,TRBV28,TRBD2,-,TGTGCCAGCAGTTTATGGGCGGGGGGGGGGGAGCAGTTCTTC,CASSLWAGGGEQFF
TRBJ2-7,TRBV12-3/TRBV12-4,TRBD1,many,TGTGCCAGCACCCCTGGGGGGACAGGGCGAACCGAGCAGTACTTC,CASTPGGTGRTEQYF
TRBJ1-1,TRBV12-3/TRBV12-4,TRBD1,many,TGTGCCAGCAGTTTGACAGGGGGCTGGACTGAAGCTTTCTTT,CASSLTGGWTEAFF
TRBJ1-2,TRBV18,-,many,TGTGCCAGCTCACCACCCAGCAGGTTATATGGCTACACCTTC,CASSPPSRLYGYTF
TRBJ2-3,TRBV5-1,-,many,TGCGCCAGCAGCTTGGACTCTCAGGATACGCAGTATTTT,CASSLDSQDTQYF
TRBJ2-1,TRBV7-2,TRBD2,many,TGTGCCATAACAAGACTAGCGGGAATGGATGAGCAGTTCTTC,CAITRLAGMDEQFF
TRBJ1-3,TRBV5-1,-,many,TGCGCCAGCAGCGAGACTACCAACTCTGGAAACACCATATATTTT,CASSETTNSGNTIYF
TRBJ1-2,TRBV18,-,many,TGTGCCAGCTCACCGGGGAGATATGGCTACACCTTC,CASSPGRYGYTF
TRBJ2-2,TRBV28,-,many,TGTGCGGCACAGGGTCGAACCGGGGAGCTGTTTTTT,CAAQGRTGELFF
TRBJ2-1,TRBV27,TRBD2,few,TGTGCCAGCAGTTTATCCCCTAGCGGGAGTAGGAATGAGCAGTTCTTC,CASSLSPSGSRNEQFF
TRBJ1-5,TRBV29-1,-,many,TGCAGCGTGCGGGCAGATAGCAATCAGCCCCAGCATTTT,CSVRADSNQPQHF